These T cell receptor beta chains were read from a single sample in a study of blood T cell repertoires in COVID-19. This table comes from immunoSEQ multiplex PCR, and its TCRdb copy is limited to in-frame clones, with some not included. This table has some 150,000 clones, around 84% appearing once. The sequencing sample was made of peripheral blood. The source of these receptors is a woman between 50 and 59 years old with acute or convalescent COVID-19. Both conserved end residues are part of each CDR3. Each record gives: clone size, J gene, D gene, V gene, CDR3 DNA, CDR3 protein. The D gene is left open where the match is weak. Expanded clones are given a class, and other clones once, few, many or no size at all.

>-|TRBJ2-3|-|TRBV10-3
TGTGCCACCCTCGGCGGTTCCACAGATACGCAGTATTTT
CATLGGSTDTQYF
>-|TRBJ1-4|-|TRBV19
TGTGCCAGTAGACACGGCAGGCGACAGGAAAAACTGTTTTTT
CASRHGRRQEKLFF
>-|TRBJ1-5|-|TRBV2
TGTGCCAGCAGTGAAATAGGGGTTAATCGGCCCCAGCATTTT
CASSEIGVNRPQHF
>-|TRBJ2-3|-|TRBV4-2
TGTGCCAGCAGCCAGAGGGACTTTCGCACAGATACGCAGTATTTT
CASSQRDFRTDTQYF
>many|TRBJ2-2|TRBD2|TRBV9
TGTGCCAGCAGCGTAATAAGTTCAGGACTAGCGGGAGGGCCAAGGGTTGGGACCGGGGAGCTGTTTTTT
CASSVISSGLAGGPRVGTGELFF
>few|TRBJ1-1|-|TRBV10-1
TGCGCCAGCAGCAGGACCGGGGTAGGCACTGAAGCTTTCTTT
CASSRTGVGTEAFF
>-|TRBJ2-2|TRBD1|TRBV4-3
TGCGCCAGCAGCCTACAGGGGGCATCCGGGGAGCTGTTTTTT
CASSLQGASGELFF
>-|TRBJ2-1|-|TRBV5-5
TGTGCCAGCACCAACTCTAGGGGGGGTGCGGGTGAGCAGTTCTTC
CASTNSRGGAGEQFF
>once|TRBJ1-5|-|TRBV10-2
TGCGCCAGCAGTGAGGGAGGGATCGTCAATCAGCCCCAGCATTTT
CASSEGGIVNQPQHF
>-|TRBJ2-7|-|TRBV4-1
TGCGCCAGCAGCCAAGATCGGAGCGTCGAGCAGTACTTC
CASSQDRSVEQYF
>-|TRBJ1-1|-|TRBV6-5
TGTGCCAGCCGGGGGGAGAACACTGAAGCTTTCTTT
CASRGENTEAFF
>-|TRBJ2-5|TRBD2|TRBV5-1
TGCGCCAGCAGCTTTCGTCTGAATAGCGGGGGTTCTGAGACCCAGTACTTC
CASSFRLNSGGSETQYF
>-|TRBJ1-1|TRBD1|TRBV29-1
TGCAGCGTTGACAGGGGGGTGGCTGAAGCTTTCTTT
CSVDRGVAEAFF
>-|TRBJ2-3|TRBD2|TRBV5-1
TGCGCCAGCAGCCCCGGGACTAGCGGTCGTTGGAGCACAGATACGCAGTATTTT
CASSPGTSGRWSTDTQYF
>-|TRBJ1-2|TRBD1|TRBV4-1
TGCGCCAGCAGCCAAGAGGGAGACAGGGTAGGCTACACCTTC
CASSQEGDRVGYTF
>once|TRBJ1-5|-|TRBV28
TGTGCCAGCAGTCGGGATCCATTACAGCCCCAGCATTTT
CASSRDPLQPQHF
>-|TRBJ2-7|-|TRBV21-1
TGTGCCAGCAAAGGACTAGGCCGAGGACAGGGTTCCTACGAGCAGTACTTC
CASKGLGRGQGSYEQYF
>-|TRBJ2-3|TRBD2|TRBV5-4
TGTGCCAGCAGCGGCGGGGGGAGGACAGATACGCAGTATTTT
CASSGGGRTDTQYF
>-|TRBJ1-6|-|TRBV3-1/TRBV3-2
TGTGCCAGCAGCCCCCAAGGGGATTCACCCCTCCACTTT
CASSPQGDSPLHF
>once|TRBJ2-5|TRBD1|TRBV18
TGTGCCAGCTCACAGGACAGGGAAGATGAGACCCAGTACTTC
CASSQDREDETQYF
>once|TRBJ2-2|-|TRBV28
TGTGCCAGCACCGGCACCGGGGAGCTGTTTTTT
CASTGTGELFF
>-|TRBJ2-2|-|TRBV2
TGTGCCAGCAGGACAGAAGGCACCGGGGAGCTGTTTTTT
CASRTEGTGELFF
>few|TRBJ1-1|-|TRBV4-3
TGCGCCAGCAGCCAAAAGTTAACAGGTGGGGCTGAAGCTTTCTTT
CASSQKLTGGAEAFF
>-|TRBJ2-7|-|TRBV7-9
TGTGCCAGCAGCTTAGTTCAGGGGGGCTCCTACGAGCAGTACTTC
CASSLVQGGSYEQYF
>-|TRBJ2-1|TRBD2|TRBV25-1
TGTGCCAGCAGTGAATCCAGCGGGGGGGCCTGCAATGAGCAGTTCTTC
CASSESSGGACNEQFF
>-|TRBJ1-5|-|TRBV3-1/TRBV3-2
TGTGCCAGCAGCCAGGCCGGGGTGCAGCCCCAGCATTTT
CASSQAGVQPQHF
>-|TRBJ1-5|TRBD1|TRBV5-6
TGTGCCAGCAGCCGACAGGGGGTAACAGGTCAGCCCCAGCATTTT
CASSRQGVTGQPQHF
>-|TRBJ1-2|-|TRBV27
TGTGCCAGCAGTCCTCAGGAGGGCAGCTATGGCTACACCTTC
CASSPQEGSYGYTF